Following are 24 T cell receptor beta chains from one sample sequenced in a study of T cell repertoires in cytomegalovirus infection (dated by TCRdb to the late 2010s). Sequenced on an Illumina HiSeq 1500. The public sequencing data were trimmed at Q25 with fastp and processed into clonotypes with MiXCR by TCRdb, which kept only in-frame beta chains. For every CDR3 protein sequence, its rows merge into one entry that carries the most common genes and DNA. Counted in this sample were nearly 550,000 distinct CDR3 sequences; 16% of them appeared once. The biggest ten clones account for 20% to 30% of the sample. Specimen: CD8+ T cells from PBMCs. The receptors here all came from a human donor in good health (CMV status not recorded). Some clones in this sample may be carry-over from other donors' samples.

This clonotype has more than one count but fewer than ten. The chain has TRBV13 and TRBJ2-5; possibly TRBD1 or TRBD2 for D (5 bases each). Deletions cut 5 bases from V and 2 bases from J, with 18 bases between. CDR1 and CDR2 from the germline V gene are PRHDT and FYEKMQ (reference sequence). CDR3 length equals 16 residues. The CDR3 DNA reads TGTGCCAGCAGCCCTACTGGGGGACCTCAACAAGAGACCCAGTACTTC. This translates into CASSPTGGPQQETQYF.

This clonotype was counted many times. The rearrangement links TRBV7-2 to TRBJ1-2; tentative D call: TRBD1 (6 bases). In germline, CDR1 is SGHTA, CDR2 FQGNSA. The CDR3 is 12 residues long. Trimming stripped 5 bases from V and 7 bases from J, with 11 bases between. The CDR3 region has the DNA TGTGCCAGCAGCACCTCGACAGGTGGCTACACCTTC. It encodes CASSTSTGGYTF.

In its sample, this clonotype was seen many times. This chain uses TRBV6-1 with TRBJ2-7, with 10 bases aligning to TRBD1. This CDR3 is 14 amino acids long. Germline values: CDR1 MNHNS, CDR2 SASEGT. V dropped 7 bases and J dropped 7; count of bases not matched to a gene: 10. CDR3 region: CASTITGQGYEQYF. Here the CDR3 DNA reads TGTGCCAGCACCATCACGGGACAGGGGTATGAGCAGTACTTC.

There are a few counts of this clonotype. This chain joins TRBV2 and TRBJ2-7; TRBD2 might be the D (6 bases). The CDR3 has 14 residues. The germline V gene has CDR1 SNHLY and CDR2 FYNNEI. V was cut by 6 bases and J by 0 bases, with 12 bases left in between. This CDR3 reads CASSAGGISYEQYF. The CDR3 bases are TGTGCCAGCAGCGCCGGGGGAATCTCCTACGAGCAGTACTTC.

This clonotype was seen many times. Here the CDR3 DNA reads TGTGCCATCAGTGCGGACCAGGGGAACACCGGGGAGCTGTTTTTT. Translation: CAISADQGNTGELFF. The chain employs TRBV10-3 and TRBJ2-2; perhaps TRBD1 as D (5 bases). V lost 4 bases and J 1 base, leaving 10 bases between the germline ends. The CDR3 contains 15 residues. Germline V gene lookup returns CDR1 ENHRY and CDR2 SYGVKD.

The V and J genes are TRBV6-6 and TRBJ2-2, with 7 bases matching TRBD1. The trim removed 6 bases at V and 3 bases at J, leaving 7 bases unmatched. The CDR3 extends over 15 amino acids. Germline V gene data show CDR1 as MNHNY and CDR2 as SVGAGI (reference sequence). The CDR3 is CASSPRQGYTGELFF. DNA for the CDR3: TGTGCCAGCAGCCCTCGACAGGGTTACACCGGGGAGCTGTTTTTT.

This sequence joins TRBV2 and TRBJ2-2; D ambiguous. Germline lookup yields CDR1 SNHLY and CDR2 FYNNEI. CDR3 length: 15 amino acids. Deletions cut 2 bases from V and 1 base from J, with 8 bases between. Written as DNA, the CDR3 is TGTGCCAGCAGTGAATTTCCGGTGAACACCGGGGAGCTGTTTTTT. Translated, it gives CASSEFPVNTGELFF.

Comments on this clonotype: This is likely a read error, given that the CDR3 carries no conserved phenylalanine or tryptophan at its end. As DNA, the CDR3 is TGTGCCAGTAGTATCGGGGGGAATAAGCAGTTCTTA. Protein: CASSIGGNKQFL. The J gene is TRBJ2-1, the V gene TRBV19; TRBD2 matches 7 bases. V lost 3 bases, J lost 11 bases, and 4 bases stayed unmatched. This CDR3 spans 12 amino acids. Germline V CDR1 and CDR2: LNHDA, SQIVND (reference sequence).

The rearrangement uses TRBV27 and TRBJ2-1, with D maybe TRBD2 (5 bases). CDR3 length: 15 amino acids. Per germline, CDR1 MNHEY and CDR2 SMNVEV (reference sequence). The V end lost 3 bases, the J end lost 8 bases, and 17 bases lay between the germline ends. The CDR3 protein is CASSLRASRADEQFF. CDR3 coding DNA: TGTGCCAGCAGTTTGCGAGCTAGCCGGGCCGATGAGCAGTTCTTC.

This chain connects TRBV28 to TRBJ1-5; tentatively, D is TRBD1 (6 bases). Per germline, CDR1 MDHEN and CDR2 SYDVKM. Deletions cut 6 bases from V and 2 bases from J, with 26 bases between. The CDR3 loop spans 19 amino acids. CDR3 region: CASSQGFRVRLWGNQPQHF. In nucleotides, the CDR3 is TGTGCCAGCAGCCAGGGGTTTAGGGTGAGGCTCTGGGGCAATCAGCCCCAGCATTTT.

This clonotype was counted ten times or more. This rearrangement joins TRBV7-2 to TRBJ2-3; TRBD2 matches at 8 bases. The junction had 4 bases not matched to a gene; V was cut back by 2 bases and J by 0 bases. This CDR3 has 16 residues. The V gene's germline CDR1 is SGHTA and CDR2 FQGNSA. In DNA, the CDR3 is TGTGCCAGCAGCTTACCGACTAGCGATAGCACAGATACGCAGTATTTT. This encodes CASSLPTSDSTDTQYF. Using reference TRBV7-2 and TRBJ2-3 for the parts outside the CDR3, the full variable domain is GAGVSQSPSNKVTEKGKDVELRCDPISGHTALYWYRQSLGQGLEFLIYFQGNSAPDKSGLPSDRFSAERTGGSVSTLTIQRTQQEDSAVYLCASSLPTSDSTDTQYFGPGTRLTVL.

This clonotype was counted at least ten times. This CDR3 reads CASSAQGRPSGANVLTF. The CDR3 nucleotides are TGTGCCAGCAGTGCTCAGGGAAGACCCTCTGGGGCCAACGTCCTGACTTTC. The J gene is TRBJ2-6, the V gene TRBV2, with a weak D call TRBD1 (5 bases). Trimming shortened V by 4 bases and J by 0 bases, and 13 bases separated the two germline ends. Per germline, CDR1 SNHLY and CDR2 FYNNEI. The CDR3 runs to 17 residues.

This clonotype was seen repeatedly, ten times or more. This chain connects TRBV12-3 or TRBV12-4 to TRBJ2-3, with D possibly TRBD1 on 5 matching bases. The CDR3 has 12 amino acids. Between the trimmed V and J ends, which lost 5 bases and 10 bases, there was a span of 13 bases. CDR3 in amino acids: CASSPMDMAQYF. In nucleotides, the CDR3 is TGTGCCAGCAGTCCCATGGACATGGCGCAGTATTTT.

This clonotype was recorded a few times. CDR3 coding DNA: TGCGCCAGCAGCTCTACAGGGATGGGTGATTCACCCCTCCACTTT. Amino acids: CASSSTGMGDSPLHF. This chain joins TRBV4-1 and TRBJ1-6; weak D call: TRBD1 (6 bases). Germline loops: CDR1 MGHRA, CDR2 YSYEKL. V was pared by 5 bases and J by 8 bases, with 16 bases between. This CDR3 contains 15 residues.

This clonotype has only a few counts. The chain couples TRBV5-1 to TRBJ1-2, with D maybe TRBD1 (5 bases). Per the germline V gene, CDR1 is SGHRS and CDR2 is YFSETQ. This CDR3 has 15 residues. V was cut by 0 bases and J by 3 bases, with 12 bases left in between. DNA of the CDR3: TGCGCCAGCAGCTTGGCCGGAACAGGTTACTATGGCTACACCTTC. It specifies CASSLAGTGYYGYTF.

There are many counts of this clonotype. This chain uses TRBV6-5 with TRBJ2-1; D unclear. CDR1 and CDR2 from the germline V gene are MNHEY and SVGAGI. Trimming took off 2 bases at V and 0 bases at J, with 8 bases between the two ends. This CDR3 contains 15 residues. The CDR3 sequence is CASSYTESSYNEQFF. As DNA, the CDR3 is TGTGCCAGCAGTTACACGGAAAGCTCCTACAATGAGCAGTTCTTC.

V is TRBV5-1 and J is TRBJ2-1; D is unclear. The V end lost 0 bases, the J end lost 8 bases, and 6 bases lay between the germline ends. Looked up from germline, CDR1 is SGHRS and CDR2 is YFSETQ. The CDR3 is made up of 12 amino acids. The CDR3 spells CASSLERDEQFF. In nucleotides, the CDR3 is TGCGCCAGCAGCTTGGAACGGGATGAGCAGTTCTTC.

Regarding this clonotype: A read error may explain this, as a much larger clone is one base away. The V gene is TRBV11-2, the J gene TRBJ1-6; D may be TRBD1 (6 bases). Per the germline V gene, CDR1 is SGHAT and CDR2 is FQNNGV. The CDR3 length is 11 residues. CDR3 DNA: TGTGCCAGCAGCTCCGGGACATTCTCCAACTTT. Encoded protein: CASSSGTFSNF.

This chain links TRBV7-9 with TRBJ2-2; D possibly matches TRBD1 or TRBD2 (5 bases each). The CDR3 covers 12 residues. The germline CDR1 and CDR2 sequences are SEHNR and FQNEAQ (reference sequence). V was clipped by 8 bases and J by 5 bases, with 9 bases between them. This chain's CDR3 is CASVWGTGELFF. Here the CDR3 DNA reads TGTGCCAGCGTCTGGGGGACCGGGGAGCTGTTTTTT.

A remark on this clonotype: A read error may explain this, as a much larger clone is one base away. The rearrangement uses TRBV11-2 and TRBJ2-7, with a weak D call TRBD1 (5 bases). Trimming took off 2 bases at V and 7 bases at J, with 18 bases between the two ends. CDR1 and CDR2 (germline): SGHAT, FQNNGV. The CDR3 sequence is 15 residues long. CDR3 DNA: TGTGCCAGCAGCTTAATGTGGCGTCAGGGTAGTGAGCAGTACTTC. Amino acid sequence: CASSLMWRQGSEQYF. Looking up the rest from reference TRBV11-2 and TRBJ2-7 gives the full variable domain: EAGVAQSPRYKIIEKRQSVAFWCNPISGHATLYWYQQILGQGPKLLIQFQNNGVVDDSQLPKDRFSAERLKGVDSTLKIQPAKLEDSAVYLCASSLMWRQGSEQYFGPGTRLTVT.

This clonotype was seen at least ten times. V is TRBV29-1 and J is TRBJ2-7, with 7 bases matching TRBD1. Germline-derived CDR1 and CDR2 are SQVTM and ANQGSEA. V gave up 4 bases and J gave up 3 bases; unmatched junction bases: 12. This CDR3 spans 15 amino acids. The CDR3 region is CSVGKPRDSYYEQYF. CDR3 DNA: TGCAGCGTTGGAAAACCCCGGGACAGCTACTACGAGCAGTACTTC.

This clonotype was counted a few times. CDR3 bases: TGTGCCAGCGGAAGGGCCGGTAACAATCAGCCCCAGCATTTT. Translation: CASGRAGNNQPQHF. The genes are TRBV27 and TRBJ1-5, with D hard to call. This CDR3 has 14 amino acids. With 8 bases removed from V and 3 bases from J, the gap between germline ends came to 14 bases. CDR1 and CDR2 (germline): MNHEY, SMNVEV (reference sequence).

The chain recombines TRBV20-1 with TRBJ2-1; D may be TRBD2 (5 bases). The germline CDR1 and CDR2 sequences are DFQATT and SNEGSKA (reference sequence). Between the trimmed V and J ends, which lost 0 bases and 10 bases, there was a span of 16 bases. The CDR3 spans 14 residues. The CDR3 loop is CSARDRYLRGEQFF. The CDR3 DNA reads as TGCAGTGCTAGAGATCGCTATCTTCGGGGAGAGCAGTTCTTC.

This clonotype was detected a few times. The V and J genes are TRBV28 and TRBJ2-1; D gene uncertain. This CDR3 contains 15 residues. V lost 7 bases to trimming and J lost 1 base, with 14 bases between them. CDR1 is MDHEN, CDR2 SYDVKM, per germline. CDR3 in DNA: TGTGCCAGCAAGGGCGCCTCCCTGTCCTACAATGAGCAGTTCTTC. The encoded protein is CASKGASLSYNEQFF.